The next 3 T cell receptor beta chains were all read from a single sample in a study of blood T cell repertoires in COVID-19. The method was immunoSEQ multiplex PCR; TCRdb's version includes in-frame clones alone and lacks a portion of them. The table lists under 200,000 clones, 86% of them singletons, with roughly 7.8% in the top ten. Sequenced input: peripheral blood. All receptors derive from a man in his 60s with acute or convalescent COVID-19.

CDR3 sequence reads: CASSQEQGAGNTEAFF. In DNA, the CDR3 is TGTGCCAGCAGCCAAGAACAGGGGGCGGGGAACACTGAAGCTTTCTTT. The chain carries TRBV3-1 (or the pseudogene TRBV3-2) and TRBJ1-1; 9 nucleotides agree with TRBD1. This CDR3 is built from 16 residues. The V and J ends lost 0 bases and 1 base, in that order; junction bases with no gene match: 3. Germline values: CDR1 LGHDT, CDR2 YNNKEL (reference sequence).

The DNA of the CDR3 is TGCGCCAGCAGCTTTAGCGGGAGCGAGGCAGATACGCAGTATTTT. This encodes CASSFSGSEADTQYF. The chain couples TRBV5-1 to TRBJ2-3; TRBD2 aligns across 9 bases. The CDR3 is 15 amino acids. The V gene's germline CDR1 is SGHRS and CDR2 YFSETQ. V trimming: 2 bases; J trimming: 4 bases; junction bases outside the gene matches: 5.

The rearrangement joins TRBV5-6 to TRBJ2-5, with D possibly being TRBD1 (6 bases). V was shortened by 4 bases and J by 5 bases, with 15 bases between the two germline ends. CDR3 length equals 14 residues. Per germline, CDR1 SGHDT and CDR2 YYEEEE. CDR3 in amino acids: CASSPGVGVETQYF. The CDR3 nucleotides are TGTGCCAGCAGCCCAGGGGTAGGCGTGGAGACCCAGTACTTC. The full variable domain, completed using reference TRBV5-6 and TRBJ2-5, is DAGVTQSPTHLIKTRGQQVTLRCSPKSGHDTVSWYQQALGQGPQFIFQYYEEEERQRGNFPDRFSGHQFPNYSSELNVNALLLGDSALYLCASSPGVGVETQYFGPGTRLLVL.